This T cell receptor (beta chain) comes out of a study of glioma-infiltrating T cells. This clonotype appeared once. Trimming pared 7 bases from V and 0 bases from J, leaving 16 bases between. Germline V gene sequence: CDR1 SEHNR, CDR2 FQNEAQ (reference sequence). The CDR3 is 16 residues long. Using RNA template, CDR3s of TCR alpha and beta were amplified with iRepertoire arm-PCR. TCRdb reanalysed the multiplex PCR reads using MiXCR and keeps one entry per CDR3 protein. The profile covers around 10,000 distinct CDR3 sequences, with 45% to 65% appearing a single time and about 20% taken by the ten largest.

The sequence derives from a human donor with low-grade glioma or glioblastoma, undergoing nonglioma brain surgery, or in good health (not recorded which). The rearrangement uses TRBV7-9 and TRBJ1-5, with a weak D call TRBD1 (6 bases). Sequenced sample: glioma tissue, nonneoplastic brain tissue, or PBMCs (not recorded which). This chain's CDR3 is CASIPLTGYSNQPQHF. The CDR3 DNA sequence: TGTGCCAGCATCCCGCTGACAGGATATAGCAATCAGCCCCAGCATTTT.